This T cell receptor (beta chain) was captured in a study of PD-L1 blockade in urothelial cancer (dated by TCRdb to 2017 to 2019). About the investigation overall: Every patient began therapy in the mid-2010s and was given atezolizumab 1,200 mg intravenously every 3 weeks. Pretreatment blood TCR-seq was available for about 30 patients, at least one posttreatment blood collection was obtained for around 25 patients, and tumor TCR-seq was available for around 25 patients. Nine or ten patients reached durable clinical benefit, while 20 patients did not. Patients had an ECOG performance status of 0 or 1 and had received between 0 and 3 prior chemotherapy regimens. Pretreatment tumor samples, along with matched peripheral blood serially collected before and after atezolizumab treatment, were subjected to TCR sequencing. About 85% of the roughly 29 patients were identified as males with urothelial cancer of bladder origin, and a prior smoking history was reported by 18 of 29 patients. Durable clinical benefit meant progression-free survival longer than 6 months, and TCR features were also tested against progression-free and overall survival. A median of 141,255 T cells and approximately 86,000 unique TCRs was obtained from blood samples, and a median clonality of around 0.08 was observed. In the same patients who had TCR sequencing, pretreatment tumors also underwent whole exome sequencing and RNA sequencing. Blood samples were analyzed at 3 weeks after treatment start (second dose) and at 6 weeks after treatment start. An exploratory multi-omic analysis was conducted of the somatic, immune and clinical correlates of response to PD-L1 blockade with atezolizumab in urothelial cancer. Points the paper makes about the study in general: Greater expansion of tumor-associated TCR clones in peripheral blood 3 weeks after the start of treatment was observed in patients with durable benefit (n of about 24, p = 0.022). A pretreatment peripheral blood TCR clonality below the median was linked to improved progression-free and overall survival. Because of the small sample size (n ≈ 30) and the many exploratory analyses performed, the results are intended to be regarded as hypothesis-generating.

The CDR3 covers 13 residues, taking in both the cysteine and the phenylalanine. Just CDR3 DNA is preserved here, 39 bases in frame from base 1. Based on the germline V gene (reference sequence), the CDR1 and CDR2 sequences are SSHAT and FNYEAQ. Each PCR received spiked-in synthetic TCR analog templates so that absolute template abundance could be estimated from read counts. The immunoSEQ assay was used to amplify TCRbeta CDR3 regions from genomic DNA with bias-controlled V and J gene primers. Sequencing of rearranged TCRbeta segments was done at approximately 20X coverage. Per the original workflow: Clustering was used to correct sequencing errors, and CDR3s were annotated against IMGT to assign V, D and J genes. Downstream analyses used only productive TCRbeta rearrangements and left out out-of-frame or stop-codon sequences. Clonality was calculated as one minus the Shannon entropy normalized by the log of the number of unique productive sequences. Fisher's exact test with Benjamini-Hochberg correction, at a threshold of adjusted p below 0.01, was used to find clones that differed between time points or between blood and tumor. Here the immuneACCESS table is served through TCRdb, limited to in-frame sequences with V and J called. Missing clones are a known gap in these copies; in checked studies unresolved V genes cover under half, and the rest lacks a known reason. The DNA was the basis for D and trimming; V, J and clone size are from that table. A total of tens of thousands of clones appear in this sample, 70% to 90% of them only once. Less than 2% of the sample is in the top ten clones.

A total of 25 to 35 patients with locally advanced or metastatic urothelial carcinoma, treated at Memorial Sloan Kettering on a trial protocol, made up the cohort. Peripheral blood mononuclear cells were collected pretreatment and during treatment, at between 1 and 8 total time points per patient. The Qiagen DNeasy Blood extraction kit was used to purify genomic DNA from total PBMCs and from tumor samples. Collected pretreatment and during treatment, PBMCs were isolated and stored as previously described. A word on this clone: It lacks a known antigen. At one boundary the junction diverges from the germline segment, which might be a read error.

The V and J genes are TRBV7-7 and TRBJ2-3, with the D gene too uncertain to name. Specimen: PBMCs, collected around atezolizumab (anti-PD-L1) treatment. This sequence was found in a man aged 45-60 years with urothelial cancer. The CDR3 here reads CASSLSQVDTQYF. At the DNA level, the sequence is TGTGCTAGCAGCTTAAGTCAGGTAGATACGCAGTATTTT. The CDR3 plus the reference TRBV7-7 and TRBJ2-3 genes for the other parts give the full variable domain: GAGVSQSPRYKVTKRGQDVTLRCDPISSHATLYWYQQALGQGPEFLTYFNYEAQPDKSGLPSDRFSAERPEGSISTLTIQRTEQRDSAMYRCASSLSQVDTQYFGPGTRLTVL.